A single sample gave rise to the 24 T cell receptor beta chains below, sequenced in a study of blood T cells in healthy people across ages. Primers used in a second PCR of about 6 to 11 cycles were a sample-barcoded 5' primer and a J-beta primer mix. TCRdb fed the 5' RACE reads into MiXCR, producing one record per CDR3 protein. The sample holds more than 900,000 distinct CDR3 sequences, about 29% seen once. The same data also went into a second study, on T cells of mothers and their children.

Sequenced: blood. The source of these receptors is a woman aged 40-49 years in good health.

This rearrangement joins TRBV9 to TRBJ1-2; D perhaps matches TRBD1 (6 bases). Germline-derived CDR1 and CDR2 are SGDLS and YYNGEE. Trimming cost V 0 bases and J 4 bases, with 10 bases left between them. The CDR3 runs to 14 residues. CDR3 loop: CASSVGGAGYGYTF. CDR3 coding DNA: TGTGCCAGCAGCGTAGGGGGGGCAGGCTATGGCTACACCTTC. The full variable domain, completed using reference TRBV9 and TRBJ1-2, is DSGVTQTPKHLITATGQRVTLRCSPRSGDLSVYWYQQSLDQGLQFLIQYYNGEERAKGNILERFSAQQFPDLHSELNLSSLELGDSALYFCASSVGGAGYGYTFGSGTRLTVV.

This chain uses TRBV29-1 with TRBJ2-7, with 8 bases matching TRBD2. Per germline, CDR1 SQVTM and CDR2 ANQGSEA. CDR3 size: 14 residues. Losses at the gene ends were 7 bases for V and 1 base for J; bases not matched to a gene: 9. The CDR3 region is CSAKTGGGSYEQYF. The CDR3 bases are TGCAGCGCCAAGACTGGCGGGGGGTCCTACGAGCAGTACTTC.

As regards this clonotype: A much more abundant neighbour one base away suggests this may be a read error. The chain recombines TRBV4-1 with TRBJ2-3, with a possible D match to TRBD1 (5 bases). Germline V CDR1 and CDR2: MGHRA, YSYEKL. The CDR3 has 15 residues. CDR3 sequence (DNA): TGCGCCAGCAACCAAGAAGGACAATCCCCCGATACGCAGTATTTT. Its translation: CASNQEGQSPDTQYF.

This clonotype has more than one count but fewer than ten. One junction end does not reproduce the germline sequence, and a read error may be involved. The CDR3 bases are TGTGCCAGCAGTTTGAACACCTATAGATCTAGGGCTAAGGAAAAACTGTTTTTT. The encoded protein is CASSLNTYRSRAKEKLFF. J is TRBJ1-4 and V is TRBV7-6; D is undetermined. Germline loops: CDR1 SGHVS, CDR2 FNYEAQ. This CDR3 comprises 18 residues. The complete variable domain, with remaining parts taken from reference TRBV7-6 and TRBJ1-4, reads GAGVSQSPRYKVTKRGQDVALRCDPISGHVSLYWYRQALGQGPEFLTYFNYEAQQDKSGLPNDRFSAERPEGSISTLTIQRTEQRDSAMYRCASSLNTYRSRAKEKLFFGSGTQLSVL.

This clonotype was counted once. A read error may account for a junction end that differs from germline. The V call is TRBV7-2, the J call TRBJ2-3; D might be TRBD2 (5 bases). This CDR3 spans 14 amino acids. CDR1 SGHTA and CDR2 FQGNSA come from the germline V gene. The CDR3: CASSRLISTDMQYF. CDR3 DNA sequence: TGTGCCAGCAGCCGACTAATAAGCACAGATATGCAGTATTTT.

This clonotype was recorded a few times. The chain recombines TRBV28 with TRBJ2-5, with 15 positions matching TRBD2. The germline V gene has CDR1 MDHEN and CDR2 SYDVKM. The CDR3 loop spans 16 amino acids. V lost 7 bases, J lost 5 bases, and 8 bases stayed unmatched. The CDR3 DNA is TGTGCCAGCACCAAAGGGACTAGCGGGGGGTTTGAGACCCAGTACTTC. The encoded protein is CASTKGTSGGFETQYF.

This chain joins TRBV5-1 and TRBJ1-6; 9 nucleotides line up with TRBD1. Germline CDR1 is SGHRS and CDR2 is YFSETQ. The ends lost 2 bases at V and 10 bases at J; junction bases unmatched: 7. This CDR3 is built from 15 residues. The CDR3 here is CASSLMTGGGSPLHF. The CDR3 nucleotides are TGCGCCAGCAGCTTAATGACAGGGGGTGGCTCACCCCTCCACTTT.

There are a few counts of this clonotype. This may be a read error: a much more frequent sequence differs by one nucleotide. The genes are TRBV28 and TRBJ1-2; weak D call: TRBD1 (5 bases). CDR1 is MDHEN, CDR2 SYDVKM, per germline. This CDR3 comprises 13 residues. This CDR3 is CASSIGDNYGHTF. The CDR3 coding sequence is TGTGCCAGCAGCATAGGGGATAACTATGGCCACACCTTC.

V and J are TRBV4-3 and TRBJ2-4; 7 bases match TRBD2. The J call could be wrong; TRBJ2-7 is a better fit for the DNA end. Looked up from germline, CDR1 is LGHNA and CDR2 is YSLEER. This CDR3 region has 15 residues. The CDR3 DNA reads as TGCGCCAGCAGCCGAGTGGGAGGGGATTCCTACGAGCAGTACTTC. Protein sequence: CASSRVGGDSYEQYF.

This clonotype was found a few times. The chain carries TRBV12-3 or TRBV12-4 and TRBJ2-1, with TRBD2 matching 7 bases. The length of the CDR3 is 12 residues. The V gene end was trimmed by 5 bases and the J gene end by 10 bases; junction bases not matched to a gene: 5. The CDR3 DNA reads as TGTGCCAGCAGTACGCCGGGACTAGAGCAGTTCTTC. Residues: CASSTPGLEQFF.

This clonotype was picked up many times. The V and J genes are TRBV7-2 and TRBJ1-2; D gene unclear. The CDR3 totals 13 residues. Trimming cost V 5 bases and J 5 bases, with 12 bases left between them. CDR1 SGHTA and CDR2 FQGNSA come from the germline V gene. As DNA, the CDR3 is TGTGCCAGCAGCGTAAGTGGTCCTTATGGCTACACCTTC. Residues: CASSVSGPYGYTF.

This chain links TRBV27 with TRBJ2-7; no clear D gene. Germline V gene sequence: CDR1 MNHEY, CDR2 SMNVEV (reference sequence). V lost 4 bases, J lost 2 bases, and 9 bases lay in between. This CDR3 is 13 amino acids long. The CDR3 DNA reads TGTGCCAGCAGTTATAATCCGCCCTACGAGCAGTACTTC. It is translated as CASSYNPPYEQYF.

The chain couples TRBV20-1 to TRBJ2-3; D possibly corresponds to TRBD2 (5 bases). V was trimmed by 7 bases and J by 6 bases, leaving 14 bases between them. The CDR3 spans 12 residues. Germline-derived CDR1 and CDR2 are DFQATT and SNEGSKA (reference sequence). In DNA, the CDR3 is TGCAGTGTGGGGAGTCGCTGGGATACGCAGTATTTT. Its translation: CSVGSRWDTQYF.

This clonotype was found once. One junction end does not reproduce the germline sequence, and a read error may be involved. The chain recombines TRBV7-2 with TRBJ2-3; 13 positions agree with TRBD2. Germline V gene lookup returns CDR1 SGHTA and CDR2 FQGNSA. This CDR3 has 16 amino acids. CDR3 in amino acids: CVSSVTSGGVTDTQYF. CDR3 DNA sequence: TGTGTCAGCAGCGTAACTAGCGGGGGGGTCACAGATACGCAGTATTTT.

Details on this clonotype: Germline is not matched at one junction end, which may reflect a read error. The J gene is TRBJ1-4, the V gene TRBV12-3 or TRBV12-4; D gene unclear. There are 15 residues in the CDR3. The CDR3 DNA sequence: TGTACCAGCAGCCTCACCCGGGCAACTAATGAAAAACTGTTTTTT. Translated, it gives CTSSLTRATNEKLFF.

This chain links TRBV6-5 with TRBJ1-2, with D possibly matching TRBD1 (6 bases). The CDR3 has 15 amino acids. V was pared by 0 bases and J by 9 bases, with 17 bases between. Germline V gene data show CDR1 as MNHEY and CDR2 as SVGAGI. The CDR3 loop reads CASSYSARGGKSYTF. The CDR3 coding sequence is TGTGCCAGCAGTTACTCGGCCAGGGGAGGGAAGAGCTACACCTTC.

This clonotype was recorded at least ten times. The chain is built from TRBV7-8 and TRBJ2-3, with TRBD2 as a possible D gene (5 bases). CDR1 is SGHVS and CDR2 is FQNEAQ in the germline V gene. V was pared by 5 bases and J by 0 bases, with 15 bases between. The CDR3 spans 16 residues. The CDR3 sequence is CASSILAATSTDTQYF. In DNA, the CDR3 is TGTGCCAGCAGCATCCTAGCAGCAACTAGCACAGATACGCAGTATTTT.

The rearrangement uses TRBV20-1 and TRBJ1-2; D possibly corresponds to TRBD1 (6 bases). The CDR3 is made up of 13 amino acids. Trimming stripped 6 bases from V and 4 bases from J, with 15 bases between. In germline, CDR1 is DFQATT, CDR2 SNEGSKA (reference sequence). The CDR3 nucleotides are TGCAGTGCCCCTCGGAGGGGGTTCTATGGCTACACCTTC. It encodes CSAPRRGFYGYTF.

This clonotype was seen ten or more times. The chain recombines TRBV7-2 with TRBJ1-1; TRBD1 agrees at 10 bases. The germline gives CDR1 SGHTA, CDR2 FQGNSA. The CDR3 loop spans 13 amino acids. V dropped 4 bases and J dropped 7; count of bases not matched to a gene: 3. The CDR3 coding sequence is TGTGCCAGCAGCTCGGGACAGGGGTTTGAAGCTTTCTTT. Translated: CASSSGQGFEAFF.

This rearrangement joins TRBV20-1 to TRBJ2-3; either TRBD1 or TRBD2 may supply D (5 bases each). Trimming stripped 6 bases from V and 3 bases from J, with 16 bases between. Germline CDR1 is DFQATT and CDR2 is SNEGSKA (reference sequence). The CDR3 covers 14 residues. CDR3 sequence (DNA): TGCAGTGCCCCCGTCGATGAGGGGACAGATACGCAGTATTTT. It translates to CSAPVDEGTDTQYF.

The sample holds a few counts of this clonotype. V is TRBV6-6 and J is TRBJ2-7, with TRBD2 identical over 10 bases. From germline, CDR1 is MNHNY and CDR2 SVGAGI (reference sequence). The length of the CDR3 is 16 residues. V shed 4 bases and J 5 bases; nucleotides not matched to a gene: 11. The CDR3 DNA follows: TGTGCCAGCAGTTCATATACCGGGACTAGCGAGAACGAGCAGTACTTC. Amino acids: CASSSYTGTSENEQYF.

This clonotype occurred many times. The chain links TRBV9 to TRBJ2-3; TRBD2 might be the D (6 bases). Germline assignment: CDR1 SGDLS and CDR2 YYNGEE. V lost 4 bases to trimming and J lost 2 bases, with 20 bases between them. CDR3 size: 17 residues. CDR3 sequence: CASSPVGGGGITDTQYF. As DNA, the CDR3 is TGTGCCAGCAGCCCCGTGGGGGGTGGCGGGATCACAGATACGCAGTATTTT.

This chain links TRBV4-1 with TRBJ2-3; tentative D call: TRBD2 (7 bases). CDR3 length: 15 amino acids. Germline assignment: CDR1 MGHRA and CDR2 YSYEKL. Trimming left V 3 bases short and J 6 bases short, with 16 bases between. Written as DNA, the CDR3 is TGCGCCAGCAGCCAGGGGGAGGGGGGCCGGGATACGCAGTATTTT. Its protein is CASSQGEGGRDTQYF.

This chain joins TRBV28 and TRBJ2-1; D possibly uses TRBD1 or TRBD2 (7 bases each). CDR1 MDHEN and CDR2 SYDVKM come from the germline V gene. V was cut by 2 bases and J by 4 bases, with 18 bases left in between. The CDR3 loop spans 17 amino acids. CDR3 sequence: CASSLGGAGGLYNEQFF. The CDR3 nucleotides read TGTGCCAGCAGTTTAGGGGGGGCAGGGGGGCTATACAATGAGCAGTTCTTC. The whole variable domain, remainder taken from reference TRBV28 and TRBJ2-1, is DVKVTQSSRYLVKRTGEKVFLECVQDMDHENMFWYRQDPGLGLRLIYFSYDVKMKEKGDIPEGYSVSREKKERFSLILESASTNQTSMYLCASSLGGAGGLYNEQFFGPGTRLTVL.